This T cell receptor beta chain was found in a study of CD8+ T cells in alopecia areata. Study as a whole: Each of the treated patients was given oral tofacitinib, 5 to 10 mg twice daily, for moderate-to-severe alopecia areata. The study's findings and limits: Resident alphabeta T cells of normal skin are also sequenced in scalp samples.

This clone was seen only a few times. Its antigen is not identified. Sample treatment: oral pan-JAK inhibitor, 5-10 mg twice daily. The CDR3 contains 14 residues. CDR1 is MNHEY, CDR2 SMNVEV, per germline (reference sequence). The ends were cut back, 7 bases at V and 1 base at J, with 13 bases in the middle. As the sequencing template, cDNA was produced by extracting RNA and reverse transcribing it. The repertoire was sequenced with immunoSEQ multiplex PCR; TCRdb's copy has only in-frame clones and lacks some. Of 150,000 to 200,000 clones listed, 50% to 60% are singletons. This TCR was sampled from a human donor with alopecia areata. The sequences come from CD4+ T cells sorted from blood, collected at week 4, from a patient treated with tofacitinib. The V and J genes are TRBV27 and TRBJ1-2; D is uncertain. The CDR3 bases are TGTGCCAGCAACCCCCGGGGTGGTAACTATGGCTACACCTTC. Translation gives CASNPRGGNYGYTF.